These 17 T cell receptor beta chains originate from one sample sequenced in a study of human thymus T cells (dated by TCRdb to the early 2020s). The library came from the immunoSEQ multiplex PCR assay. TCRdb retrieved this table from immuneACCESS and kept in-frame rearrangements only. Not all clones are present; in checked studies, unresolved V genes account for under half, and no reason is known for the remainder. For this sample the table gives some 120,000 clones, of which more than 90% were detected only once. The leading ten clones occupy less than 0.03% of the sample. Thymus tissue was collected as surgical resects that were removed during corrective cardiac surgery. Specimen: thymus tissue. These receptors came from a boy younger than two with a congenital heart defect but otherwise immunologically healthy.

The chain joins TRBV7-3 to TRBJ2-2; D gene unclear. V lost 2 bases and J lost 5, with 9 bases in between. Germline CDR1 is SGHTA and CDR2 is FQGTGA. This CDR3 comprises 14 residues. CDR3 in amino acids: CASSLDPGTGELFF. The CDR3 DNA reads as TGTGCCAGCAGCTTAGACCCCGGGACCGGGGAGCTGTTTTTT.

The genes are TRBV4-2 and TRBJ1-2; D is ambiguous. The CDR3 loop spans 12 amino acids. V was shortened by 1 base and J by 4 bases, with 4 bases between the two germline ends. Germline V lookup: CDR1 LGHNA, CDR2 YNFKEQ. This CDR3 reads CASSQGFYGYTF. The CDR3 DNA reads TGTGCCAGCAGCCAAGGGTTCTATGGCTACACCTTC.

The chain uses TRBV28 and TRBJ2-5, with TRBD2 identical over 8 bases. The CDR3 totals 18 residues. Germline CDR1 and CDR2: MDHEN and SYDVKM. After removal of 11 bases from V and 5 bases from J, the junction contained 25 bases not matched to a gene. The CDR3 reads CAAWGGSGGPEILETQYF. CDR3 sequence (DNA): TGTGCCGCATGGGGGGGCAGCGGGGGTCCCGAGATCTTGGAGACCCAGTACTTC.

The chain links TRBV11-2 to TRBJ2-5; 9 bases fit TRBD1. CDR3 size: 15 residues. V was clipped by 5 bases and J by 4 bases; unmatched bases: 8. Germline V CDR1 and CDR2: SGHAT, FQNNGV. The CDR3 DNA reads TGTGCCAGCAGCGCGGGACAGGGAACGGGAGAGACCCAGTACTTC. Its protein product is CASSAGQGTGETQYF.

The rearrangement uses TRBV12-5 and TRBJ2-3; TRBD2 matches 10 bases. The junction had 7 bases not matched to a gene; V was cut back by 6 bases and J by 1 base. The germline V gene encodes CDR1 LGHNT and CDR2 FRNRAP. This CDR3 comprises 16 residues. DNA for the CDR3: TGTGCTAGTGGGCGGTTAACTAGCGGGGGCACAGATACGCAGTATTTT. The encoded protein is CASGRLTSGGTDTQYF.

This chain links TRBV1 with TRBJ2-5; the DNA was not compared with TRBD2, the D call given in the table. Gene TRBJ2-7 matches the end of the DNA better, so the J call may be wrong. TRBV1 is labeled a pseudogene. CDR3 size: 11 residues. The CDR3 region is CTSSRSYEQYF. CDR3 DNA: TGCACCAGCAGCCGCTCCTACGAGCAGTACTTC.

The chain links TRBV7-2 to TRBJ2-2; D not resolved. Trimming took off 5 bases at V and 6 bases at J, with 4 bases between the two ends. The germline gives CDR1 SGHTA, CDR2 FQGNSA. The CDR3 runs 11 residues. CDR3 residues: CASSPPGELFF. The DNA of the CDR3 is TGTGCCAGCAGCCCCCCCGGGGAGCTGTTTTTT.

The chain recombines TRBV21-1 with TRBJ1-2. TRBV21-1 has pseudogene status. The CDR3 is 19 residues long. The CDR3 sequence: CASSKAYEAVVRRSYGYTF. CDR3 bases: TGTGCCAGCAGTAAAGCGTATGAGGCCGTGGTGAGGCGAAGCTATGGCTACACCTTC.

The chain combines TRBV7-2 with TRBJ2-5; D gene unclear. There are 11 residues in the CDR3. Trimming took off 5 bases at V and 1 base at J, with 2 bases between the two ends. Germline loops: CDR1 SGHTA, CDR2 FQGNSA. In nucleotides, the CDR3 is TGTGCCAGCAGCGCCCAAGAGACCCAGTACTTC. Protein sequence: CASSAQETQYF.

The V call is TRBV28, the J call TRBJ1-6; D gene uncertain. The CDR3 is 15 residues long. Trimming took 5 bases from V and 2 from J, leaving 10 bases between them. In germline, CDR1 is MDHEN, CDR2 SYDVKM. DNA for the CDR3: TGTGCCAGCAGTGGCGGGATTACCTATAATTCACCCCTCCACTTT. Amino acid sequence: CASSGGITYNSPLHF.

The chain carries TRBV5-6 and TRBJ2-7; perhaps TRBD1 as D (5 bases). Trimming stripped 1 base from V and 5 bases from J, with 16 bases between. This CDR3 comprises 15 residues. The germline gives CDR1 SGHDT, CDR2 YYEEEE. The CDR3 protein is CASSLTPDKFDEQYF. The CDR3 coding sequence is TGTGCCAGCAGCTTGACCCCGGACAAATTTGACGAGCAGTACTTC.

This clone was seen just once. The chain couples TRBV5-1 to TRBJ2-1; TRBD2 matches 9 bases. The J segment lost 5 bases and the V segment lost 2 bases, leaving 8 bases of the junction unmatched. The CDR3 covers 16 residues. Per the germline V gene, CDR1 is SGHRS and CDR2 is YFSETQ. The CDR3 bases are TGCGCCAGCAGCTTTTCCAAGCGGGGGGATAACAATGAGCAGTTCTTC. Amino acid sequence: CASSFSKRGDNNEQFF.

The V gene is TRBV6-1, the J gene TRBJ1-5; unclear D gene. The CDR3 sequence is 13 residues long. Trimming took off 3 bases at V and 8 bases at J, with 11 bases between the two ends. CDR1 is MNHNS, CDR2 SASEGT, per germline. As DNA, the CDR3 is TGTGCCAGCAGTGAGCGGCCTCAGGAGCCCCAGCATTTT. Protein sequence: CASSERPQEPQHF.

This chain joins TRBV5-5 and TRBJ2-7, with TRBD2 matching over 11 bases. V was pared by 0 bases and J by 5 bases, with 13 bases of the junction left unmatched. Germline CDR1 reads SGHKS; CDR2 reads YYEKEE (reference sequence). This CDR3 has 18 amino acids. The CDR3 DNA reads as TGTGCCAGCAGCTTGGGGAGTGGTAGCGGGGGGGCCTGGGACGAGCAGTACTTC. Amino acids: CASSLGSGSGGAWDEQYF.

CDR3 protein: CASSQDLSRGILNTEAFF. CDR3 in DNA: TGCGCCAGCAGCCAAGATCTCAGCAGGGGAATTTTGAACACTGAAGCTTTCTTT. This chain joins TRBV4-1 and TRBJ1-1; tentatively, D is TRBD1 (6 bases). V was cut by 0 bases and J by 0 bases, with 17 bases left in between. The CDR3 runs 18 residues. Looked up from germline, CDR1 is MGHRA and CDR2 is YSYEKL.

This chain joins TRBV28 and TRBJ2-5; D ambiguous. With 6 bases removed from V and 2 bases from J, the gap between germline ends came to 13 bases. Per the germline V gene, CDR1 is MDHEN and CDR2 is SYDVKM. This CDR3 has 14 amino acids. CDR3 DNA: TGTGCCAGCAGCCCTCGACCCTTACAAGAGACCCAGTACTTC. Encoded protein: CASSPRPLQETQYF.

The chain uses TRBV5-1 and TRBJ1-1; 9 bases match TRBD1. Germline loops: CDR1 SGHRS, CDR2 YFSETQ. Trimming removed 7 bases from V and 2 bases from J; junction bases left unmatched: 6. The CDR3 contains 14 residues. CDR3 region: CASYGTGPNTEAFF. The CDR3 DNA reads TGCGCCAGCTACGGGACAGGGCCTAACACTGAAGCTTTCTTT.